This T cell receptor (beta chain) emerged from a study of blood T cell repertoires in COVID-19. This CDR3 contains 16 residues. Germline V gene data show CDR1 as SGHVS and CDR2 as FNYEAQ. Trimming removed 4 bases from V and 0 bases from J; junction bases left unmatched: 5. Only in-frame clones appear in the TCRdb table, and some are missing; sequencing was by immunoSEQ multiplex PCR. The sample holds tens of thousands of clones, around 80% seen once. Source material: peripheral blood. The chain employs TRBV7-6 and TRBJ2-2, with 7 bases lining up with TRBD2. This TCR was recovered from a woman in her sixties with acute or convalescent COVID-19. Here the CDR3 reads CASSSQAGSNTGELFF. The CDR3, as DNA: TGTGCCAGCAGCTCTCAAGCGGGGTCGAACACCGGGGAGCTGTTTTTT.